This T cell receptor (beta chain) was obtained from a study of blood T cell repertoires in COVID-19. Method: immunoSEQ multiplex PCR; TCRdb's copy keeps in-frame clones and lacks some. The sample records 100,000 to 130,000 clones, less than 75% being singletons. The V segment lost 6 bases and the J segment 1 base; nucleotides outside the gene matches: 2. This CDR3 has 13 amino acids. V usage is TRBV12-3 or TRBV12-4 and J usage is TRBJ1-1; TRBD1 aligns across 7 bases. Input material: peripheral blood. This clonotype was sampled from a woman in her 40s with acute or convalescent COVID-19. The CDR3 loop is CASSRQGNTEAFF. The CDR3 DNA sequence: TGTGCCAGCAGCCGACAGGGGAACACTGAAGCTTTCTTT.